This T cell receptor beta chain was sequenced during a study of CD8+CD57+ T cells in acquired aplastic anemia. Investigators profiled TCR beta VDJ and CDR3 from genomic DNA template. TCRdb recomputed calls from the reads with MiXCR, one row per CDR3 protein. The sample has hundreds of thousands of distinct CDR3 sequences; around 30% are singletons. Germline V CDR1 and CDR2: DFQATT, SNEGSKA (reference sequence). V lost 6 bases to trimming and J lost 0 bases, with 15 bases between them. This CDR3 has 16 amino acids. It was patients with CD8+CD57+ cell expansion by flow cytometry who were chosen for sequencing.

The source material was sorted CD4+, CD8+, or CD8+CD57+ T cells (not recorded which) from PBMCs. The chain recombines TRBV20-1 with TRBJ1-6, with D tentatively TRBD1 (5 bases). The clonotype comes from a human donor with aplastic anemia. Here the CDR3 reads CSARGLRGSYNSPLHF. Here the CDR3 DNA reads TGCAGTGCCCGGGGCTTGAGGGGCTCCTATAATTCACCCCTCCACTTT.